This T cell receptor (beta chain) was sequenced during a study of blood T cell repertoires in COVID-19. Study as a whole: Samples of COVID-19 (acute and convalescent) were obtained from the United States, Italy and Spain. PBMCs, B-cell-depleted T cells, or T cells were the source of the cDNA or gDNA that made up the material.

Per the original methods: Reference gene primer amplification yielded estimated nucleated cell counts. Data came from immunoSEQ multiplex PCR; TCRdb stores just in-frame clones and leaves some out. V and J calls and clone size are those listed in that table; D and trimming were worked out from the DNA. The sample records 60,000 or so clones, around three quarters being singletons. With 4 bases clipped from V and 8 bases from J, the junction kept 9 bases outside the gene matches. The CDR3 has 14 residues. Per the germline V gene, CDR1 is PRHDT and CDR2 is FYEKMQ (reference sequence). Sequenced: peripheral blood. The rearrangement links TRBV13 to TRBJ2-3, with TRBD2 identical over 7 bases. The source of this sequence is a man between 60 and 70 years old with acute or convalescent COVID-19. CDR3 DNA sequence: TGTGCCAGCAGCTCATCTGGGACTACGGGTACGCAGTATTTT. Amino acids: CASSSSGTTGTQYF.